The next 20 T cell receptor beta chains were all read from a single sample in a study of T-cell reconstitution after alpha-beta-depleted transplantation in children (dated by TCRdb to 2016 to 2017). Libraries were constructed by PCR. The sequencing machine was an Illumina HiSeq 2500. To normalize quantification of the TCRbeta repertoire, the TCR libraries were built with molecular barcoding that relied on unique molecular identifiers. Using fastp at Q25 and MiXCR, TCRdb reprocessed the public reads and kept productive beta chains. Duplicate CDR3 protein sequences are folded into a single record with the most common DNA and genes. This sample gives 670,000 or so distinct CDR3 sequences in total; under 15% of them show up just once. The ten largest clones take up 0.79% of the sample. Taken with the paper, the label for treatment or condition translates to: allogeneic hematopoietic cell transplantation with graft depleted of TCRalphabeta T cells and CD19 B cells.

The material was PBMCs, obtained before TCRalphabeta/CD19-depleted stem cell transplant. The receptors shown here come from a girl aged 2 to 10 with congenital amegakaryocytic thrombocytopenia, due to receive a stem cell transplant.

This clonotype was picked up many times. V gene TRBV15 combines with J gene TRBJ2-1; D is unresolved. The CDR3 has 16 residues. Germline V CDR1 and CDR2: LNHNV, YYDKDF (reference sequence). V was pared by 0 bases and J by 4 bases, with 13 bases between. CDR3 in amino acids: CATSRESGVAYNEQFF. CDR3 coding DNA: TGTGCCACCAGCAGAGAATCCGGAGTAGCTTACAATGAGCAGTTCTTC.

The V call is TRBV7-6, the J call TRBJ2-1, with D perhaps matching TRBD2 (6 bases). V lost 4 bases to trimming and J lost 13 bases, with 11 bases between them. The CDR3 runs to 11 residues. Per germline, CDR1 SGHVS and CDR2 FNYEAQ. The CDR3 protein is CASSSGGAQFF. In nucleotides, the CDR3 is TGTGCCAGCAGCTCGGGCGGGGCCCAGTTCTTC.

The CDR3 DNA reads as TGTGCCAGCAGCCTATCGGATCAGGGTCTTCCGGCCTACGAGCAGTACTTC. Protein product: CASSLSDQGLPAYEQYF. V is TRBV3-1 and J is TRBJ2-7; possible D gene TRBD1, 5 bases. Germline lookup yields CDR1 LGHDT and CDR2 YNNKEL (reference sequence). The germline V and J ends were trimmed by 4 bases and 2 bases, with 21 bases remaining between them. The CDR3 runs 17 residues.

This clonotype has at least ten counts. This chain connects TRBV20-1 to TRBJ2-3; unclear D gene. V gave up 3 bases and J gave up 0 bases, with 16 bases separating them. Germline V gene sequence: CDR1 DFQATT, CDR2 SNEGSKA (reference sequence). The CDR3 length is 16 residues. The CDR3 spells CSASGFATRSTDTQYF. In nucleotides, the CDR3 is TGCAGTGCTAGTGGGTTTGCGACCCGTAGCACAGATACGCAGTATTTT.

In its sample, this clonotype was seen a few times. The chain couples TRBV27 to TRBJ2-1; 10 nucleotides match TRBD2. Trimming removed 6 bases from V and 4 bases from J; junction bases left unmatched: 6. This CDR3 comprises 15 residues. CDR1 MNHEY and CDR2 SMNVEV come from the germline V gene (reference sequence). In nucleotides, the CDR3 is TGTGCCAGCAGGTTAGCGGGAGGTTTGTACAATGAGCAGTTCTTC. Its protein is CASRLAGGLYNEQFF.

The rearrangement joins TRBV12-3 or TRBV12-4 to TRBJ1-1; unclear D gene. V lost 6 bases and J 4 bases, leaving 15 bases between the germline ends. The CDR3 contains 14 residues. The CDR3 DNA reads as TGTGCCAGCAGACTCGACATTGTTGGCACTGAAGCTTTCTTT. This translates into CASRLDIVGTEAFF.

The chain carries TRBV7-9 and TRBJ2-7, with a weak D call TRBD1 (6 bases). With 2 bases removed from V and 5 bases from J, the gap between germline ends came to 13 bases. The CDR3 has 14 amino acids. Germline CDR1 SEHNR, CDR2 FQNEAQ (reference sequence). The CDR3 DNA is TGTGCCAGCAGCTTAAACCAGGGGTTCAACGAGCAGTACTTC. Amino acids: CASSLNQGFNEQYF.

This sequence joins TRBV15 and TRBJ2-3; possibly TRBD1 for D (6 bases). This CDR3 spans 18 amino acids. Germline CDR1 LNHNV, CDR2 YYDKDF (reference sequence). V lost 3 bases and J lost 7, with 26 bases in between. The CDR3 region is CATSSGPLRGMVKHTQYF. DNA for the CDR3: TGTGCCACCAGCAGTGGGCCCCTTAGGGGGATGGTCAAACATACGCAGTATTTT.

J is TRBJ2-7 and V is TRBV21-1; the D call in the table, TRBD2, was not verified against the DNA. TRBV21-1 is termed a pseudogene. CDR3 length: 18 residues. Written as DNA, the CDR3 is TGTGCCAGCAGCAAATTTACTAGCGGGGGTTCCCATAAGTACGAGCAGTACTTC. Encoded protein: CASSKFTSGGSHKYEQYF.

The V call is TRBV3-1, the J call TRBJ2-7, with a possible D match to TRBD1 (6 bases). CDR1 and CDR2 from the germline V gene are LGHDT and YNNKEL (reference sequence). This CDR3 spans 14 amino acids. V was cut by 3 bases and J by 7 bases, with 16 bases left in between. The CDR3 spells CASSHGRGLREQYF. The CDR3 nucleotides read TGTGCCAGCAGCCATGGTAGGGGGTTGAGAGAGCAGTACTTC.

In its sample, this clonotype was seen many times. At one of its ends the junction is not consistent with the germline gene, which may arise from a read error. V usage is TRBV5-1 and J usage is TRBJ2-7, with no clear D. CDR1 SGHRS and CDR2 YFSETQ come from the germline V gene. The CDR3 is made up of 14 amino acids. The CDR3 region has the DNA TGTGCCAGCAGTTTACGGACCGACCCTTACGAGCAGTACTTC. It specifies CASSLRTDPYEQYF.

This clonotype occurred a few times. The CDR3 is CATSRDFTGDTDTQYF. The CDR3 bases are TGTGCCACCAGCAGAGATTTTACCGGAGATACAGATACGCAGTATTTT. V and J are TRBV15 and TRBJ2-3; no reliable D call. Looked up from germline, CDR1 is LNHNV and CDR2 is YYDKDF (reference sequence). V was pared by 0 bases and J by 3 bases, with 13 bases between. The CDR3 is 16 amino acids.

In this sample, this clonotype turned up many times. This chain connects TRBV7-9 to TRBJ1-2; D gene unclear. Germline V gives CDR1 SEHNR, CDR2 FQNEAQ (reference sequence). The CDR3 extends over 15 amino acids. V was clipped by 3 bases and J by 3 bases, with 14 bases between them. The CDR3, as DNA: TGTGCCAGCAGCTTGGGCAGGTCTACCGACTATGGCTACACCTTC. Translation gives CASSLGRSTDYGYTF.

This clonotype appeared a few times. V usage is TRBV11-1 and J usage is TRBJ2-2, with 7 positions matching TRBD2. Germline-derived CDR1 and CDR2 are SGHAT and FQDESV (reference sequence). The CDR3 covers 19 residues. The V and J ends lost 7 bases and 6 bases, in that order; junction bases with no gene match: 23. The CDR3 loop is CASTTLFGGRKARAGELFF. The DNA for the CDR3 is TGTGCCAGCACCACGTTGTTTGGCGGGAGAAAGGCTCGTGCCGGGGAGCTGTTTTTT.

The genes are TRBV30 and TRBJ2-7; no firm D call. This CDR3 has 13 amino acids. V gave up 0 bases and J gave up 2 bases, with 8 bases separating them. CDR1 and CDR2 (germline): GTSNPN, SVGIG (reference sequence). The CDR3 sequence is CAWSVARAYEQYF. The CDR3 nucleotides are TGTGCCTGGAGTGTAGCCCGGGCCTACGAGCAGTACTTC.

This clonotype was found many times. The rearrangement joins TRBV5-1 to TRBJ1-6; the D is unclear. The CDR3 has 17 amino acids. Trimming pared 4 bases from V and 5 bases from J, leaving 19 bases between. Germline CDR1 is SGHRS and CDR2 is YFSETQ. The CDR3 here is CASSTGNSGLNNSPLHF. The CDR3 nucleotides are TGCGCCAGCAGCACTGGAAACTCGGGGTTGAATAATTCACCCCTCCACTTT.

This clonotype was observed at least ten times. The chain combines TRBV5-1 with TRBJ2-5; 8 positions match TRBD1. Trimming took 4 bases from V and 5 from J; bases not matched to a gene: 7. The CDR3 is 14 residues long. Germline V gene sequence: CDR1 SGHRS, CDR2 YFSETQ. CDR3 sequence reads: CASSISGGSETQYF. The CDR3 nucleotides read TGCGCCAGCAGCATCTCAGGGGGCAGTGAGACCCAGTACTTC.

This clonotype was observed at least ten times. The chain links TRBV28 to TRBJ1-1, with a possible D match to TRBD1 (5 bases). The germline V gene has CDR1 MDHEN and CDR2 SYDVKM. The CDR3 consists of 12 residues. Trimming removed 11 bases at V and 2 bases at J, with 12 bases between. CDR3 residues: CASQWDNTEAFF. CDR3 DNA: TGTGCCTCCCAGTGGGACAACACTGAAGCTTTCTTT. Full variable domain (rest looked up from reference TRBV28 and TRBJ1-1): DVKVTQSSRYLVKRTGEKVFLECVQDMDHENMFWYRQDPGLGLRLIYFSYDVKMKEKGDIPEGYSVSREKKERFSLILESASTNQTSMYLCASQWDNTEAFFGQGTRLTVV.

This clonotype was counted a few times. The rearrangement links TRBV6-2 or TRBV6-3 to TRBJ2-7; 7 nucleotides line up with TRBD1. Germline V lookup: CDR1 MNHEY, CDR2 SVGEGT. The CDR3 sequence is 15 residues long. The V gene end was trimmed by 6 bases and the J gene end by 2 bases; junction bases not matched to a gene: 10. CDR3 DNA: TGTGCCAGCAGGGCCACAGGGGTATTCCCCTACGAGCAGTACTTC. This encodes CASRATGVFPYEQYF.

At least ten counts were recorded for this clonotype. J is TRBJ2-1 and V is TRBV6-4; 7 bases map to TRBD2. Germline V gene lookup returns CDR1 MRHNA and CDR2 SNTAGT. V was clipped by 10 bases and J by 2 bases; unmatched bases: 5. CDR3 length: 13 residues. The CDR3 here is CANLAVPYNEQFF. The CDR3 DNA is TGTGCCAACCTAGCGGTCCCCTACAATGAGCAGTTCTTC.